The 8 T cell receptor beta chains listed next were all sequenced from one sample in a study of CD8 T cells in Susac syndrome. With random hexamers, about 0.45 to 1 ug RNA was reverse transcribed. Via MiXCR, TCRdb re-called the immunoSEQ multiplex PCR reads, giving one row per CDR3 protein. The sample holds 150,000 to 200,000 distinct CDR3 sequences, approximately 94% seen once. Sequenced input: CD4+ T cells from PBMCs. The receptors were gathered from a human donor in good health.

Only a few counts were recorded for this clonotype. The genes are TRBV20-1 and TRBJ2-1; D call uncertain. Germline CDR1 DFQATT, CDR2 SNEGSKA (reference sequence). V shed 3 bases and J shed 5 bases, with 8 bases lying between them. The CDR3 is made up of 12 amino acids. The chain's CDR3 is CSASLVDNEQFF. In nucleotides, the CDR3 is TGCAGTGCTAGTTTGGTGGACAATGAGCAGTTCTTC.

The CDR3 nucleotides read TGCGCCAGCAGCCAAGGGCCGCGGCCGACCCACTACGAGCAGTACTTC. Translation gives CASSQGPRPTHYEQYF. This rearrangement joins TRBV4-3 to TRBJ2-7; no clear D gene. The CDR3 covers 16 residues. The V gene's germline CDR1 is LGHNA and CDR2 YSLEER. The V end lost 1 base, the J end lost 3 bases, and 16 bases lay between the germline ends.

This chain connects TRBV7-9 to TRBJ1-2; D unresolved. Germline lookup yields CDR1 SEHNR and CDR2 FQNEAQ (reference sequence). Deletions cut 6 bases from V and 3 bases from J, with 11 bases between. CDR3 length: 13 residues. CDR3 nucleotide sequence: TGTGCCAGCAGTTCGGACCGCGACTATGGCTACACCTTC. Protein product: CASSSDRDYGYTF. Using reference TRBV7-9 and TRBJ1-2 for the parts outside the CDR3, the full variable domain is DTGVSQNPRHKITKRGQNVTFRCDPISEHNRLYWYRQTLGQGPEFLTYFQNEAQLEKSRLLSDRFSAERPKGSFSTLEIQRTEQGDSAMYLCASSSDRDYGYTFGSGTRLTVV.

This chain links TRBV29-1 with TRBJ2-3; 12 nucleotides align to TRBD2. Germline CDR1 and CDR2: SQVTM and ANQGSEA. This CDR3 is 16 amino acids long. V shed 5 bases, J shed 2 bases, and the junction held 8 bases outside the gene matches. The CDR3 loop is CSVPVLAGGYTDTQYF. Here the CDR3 DNA reads TGCAGCGTTCCTGTCCTAGCGGGAGGGTACACAGATACGCAGTATTTT.

This chain joins TRBV7-9 and TRBJ1-2; D not resolved. The CDR3 spans 11 residues. V was trimmed by 3 bases and J by 8 bases, leaving 7 bases between them. The germline V gene encodes CDR1 SEHNR and CDR2 FQNEAQ (reference sequence). The CDR3 loop reads CASSLREGYTF. The DNA of the CDR3 is TGTGCCAGCAGCTTGAGGGAGGGCTACACCTTC. Full variable domain (outside the CDR3, taken from reference TRBV7-9 and TRBJ1-2): DTGVSQNPRHKITKRGQNVTFRCDPISEHNRLYWYRQTLGQGPEFLTYFQNEAQLEKSRLLSDRFSAERPKGSFSTLEIQRTEQGDSAMYLCASSLREGYTFGSGTRLTVV.

This chain joins TRBV20-1 and TRBJ2-5, with TRBD2 matching 16 bases. Unmatched junction bases numbered 12, after V lost 4 bases and J lost 4 bases. From germline, CDR1 is DFQATT and CDR2 SNEGSKA (reference sequence). The CDR3 runs 18 residues. As DNA, the CDR3 is TGCAGTGCTATCGGGACTAGCGGGAGGGCATGGGGAAGAGAGACCCAGTACTTC. This gives the protein CSAIGTSGRAWGRETQYF.

The rearrangement joins TRBV30 to TRBJ2-2; D is ambiguous. The germline V gene encodes CDR1 GTSNPN and CDR2 SVGIG (reference sequence). The V and J ends lost 6 bases and 0 bases respectively, with 14 bases between them. The CDR3 totals 15 residues. The CDR3 bases are TGTGCCTGCCCTATAAGGCTGTCGAACACCGGGGAGCTGTTTTTT. It is translated as CACPIRLSNTGELFF.

The rearrangement uses TRBV27 and TRBJ2-4; no firm D call. V was clipped by 2 bases and J by 1 base, with 12 bases between them. This CDR3 region has 16 residues. Germline V CDR1 and CDR2: MNHEY, SMNVEV (reference sequence). DNA for the CDR3: TGTGCCAGCAGTTTAAAGGCGTTACAGGCCAAAAACATTCAGTACTTC. This gives the protein CASSLKALQAKNIQYF.